The 8 T cell receptor beta chains in this list originate from one sample, sequenced in a study of blood T cells in healthy people across ages. The use of a sample-barcoded 5' primer and a J-beta primer mix characterized a second PCR of roughly 6 to 11 cycles. TCRdb ran MiXCR on the 5' RACE reads and lists one entry per CDR3 protein. The sample lists about 970,000 distinct CDR3 sequences; roughly 51% were seen once. The sequenced material came from blood. The origin of the receptors is an older woman in good health.

This rearrangement joins TRBV3-1 to TRBJ2-3, with no clear D. This CDR3 has 15 residues. V was cut by 6 bases and J by 2 bases, with 15 bases left in between. The germline gives CDR1 LGHDT, CDR2 YNNKEL (reference sequence). The CDR3 bases are TGTGCCAGCAGGCCGAGTAGCCGATTCACAGATACGCAGTATTTT. Its protein product is CASRPSSRFTDTQYF.

This chain connects TRBV6-6 to TRBJ1-6; TRBD1 aligns across 8 bases. The CDR3 totals 15 residues. Trimming took 6 bases from V and 7 from J; bases not matched to a gene: 8. The germline CDR1 and CDR2 sequences are MNHNY and SVGAGI (reference sequence). For the CDR3, the DNA is TGTGCCAGCAGACCCGGACAGGGCGGCAATTCACCCCTCCACTTT. Encoded protein: CASRPGQGGNSPLHF.

This clonotype showed up just a few times. Possible read error: a much larger clone is one base away. The CDR3 nucleotides read TGCAGCACATGGACTGGCGGGAAGGTTTCCTACGAGCAGTACTTC. Protein product: CSTWTGGKVSYEQYF. V usage is TRBV29-1 and J usage is TRBJ2-7, with a weak D call TRBD2 (6 bases). CDR1 and CDR2 from the germline V gene are SQVTM and ANQGSEA. V gave up 8 bases and J gave up 1 base, with 21 bases separating them. CDR3 length equals 15 residues.

The rearrangement links TRBV27 to TRBJ2-5; TRBD1 might be the D (5 bases). The J call may not be correct, given that the DNA end is closer to TRBJ2-7. Looked up from germline, CDR1 is MNHEY and CDR2 is SMNVEV (reference sequence). The CDR3 runs to 15 residues. This CDR3 reads CASSLRQGVTYEQYF. As DNA, the CDR3 is TGTGCCAGCAGTTTACGCCAAGGGGTTACATACGAGCAGTACTTC.

The genes are TRBV29-1 and TRBJ1-2, with D possibly TRBD1 on 5 matching bases. The V end was cut by 5 bases, the J end by 4 bases, with 14 bases between. Germline-derived CDR1 and CDR2 are SQVTM and ANQGSEA. The CDR3 is 13 amino acids. In DNA, the CDR3 is TGCAGCGTTACTGAGAGGGACGGCTATGGCTACACCTTC. Residues: CSVTERDGYGYTF.

The chain links TRBV12-3 or TRBV12-4 to TRBJ2-1; D remains ambiguous. This CDR3 has 15 residues. Trimming pared 3 bases from V and 4 bases from J, leaving 13 bases between. CDR3 in amino acids: CASSFTNKGYNEQFF. The CDR3 DNA reads TGTGCCAGCAGTTTCACCAACAAGGGTTACAATGAGCAGTTCTTC.

This clonotype was seen more than once but under ten times. The V call is TRBV28, the J call TRBJ1-2; 7 positions agree with TRBD1. The J segment lost 8 bases and the V segment lost 8 bases, leaving 8 bases of the junction unmatched. In germline, CDR1 is MDHEN, CDR2 SYDVKM. CDR3 length equals 12 residues. The CDR3 reads CASGFETGGYTF. The CDR3 nucleotides are TGTGCCAGCGGGTTCGAGACAGGGGGCTACACCTTC.

This rearrangement joins TRBV11-2 to TRBJ2-7; D perhaps matches TRBD2 (5 bases). Trimming cost V 0 bases and J 5 bases, with 14 bases left between them. Germline values: CDR1 SGHAT, CDR2 FQNNGV. The CDR3 runs to 15 residues. The CDR3 is CASSLDLRRIDEQYF. In DNA form, the CDR3 reads TGTGCCAGCAGCTTAGATCTACGGAGGATCGACGAGCAGTACTTC.